This is a list of T cell receptor beta chains from one sample in a study of T-cell reconstitution after alpha-beta-depleted transplantation in children. TCRdb reprocessed the PCR reads via MiXCR and lists one record per CDR3 protein. The sample contains around 490,000 distinct CDR3 sequences, around 10% of which appear only once. The source material was PBMCs, mostly from graft donor cells, sampled 180 days after TCRalphabeta/CD19-depleted stem cell transplant. These receptors came from a female patient aged 2-10 years who had a stem cell transplant for aplastic anemia, so the T cells may come from the graft donor. CDR3s include the opening cysteine and the closing phenylalanine or tryptophan. Each record gives: D gene, J gene, clone size, V gene, CDR3 protein, CDR3 DNA. The D gene is left open where the match is weak. Size is omitted from some rows. Given values are once, few, many or a class for expanded clones.

d_call: TRBD1
j_call: TRBJ2-1
clone_size: few
v_call: TRBV5-1
cdr3_aa: CASSSRLTGGSYNEQFF
cdr3_nt: TGCGCCAGCAGTTCCAGACTGACAGGGGGCTCCTACAATGAGCAGTTCTTC

d_call: TRBD2
j_call: TRBJ2-1
clone_size: few
v_call: TRBV5-1
cdr3_aa: CASSASSGGQTYNEQFF
cdr3_nt: TGCGCCAGCAGCGCTTCTAGCGGGGGCCAAACCTACAATGAGCAGTTCTTC

d_call: -
j_call: TRBJ2-3
clone_size: many
v_call: TRBV4-3
cdr3_aa: CASSQEGDTQYF
cdr3_nt: TGCGCCAGCAGCCAAGAAGGAGATACGCAGTATTTT

d_call: -
j_call: TRBJ1-5
clone_size: -
v_call: TRBV6-2/TRBV6-3
cdr3_aa: CASGQLGNQPQHF
cdr3_nt: TGTGCCAGCGGACAATTGGGCAATCAGCCCCAGCATTTT

d_call: TRBD1
j_call: TRBJ1-5
clone_size: -
v_call: TRBV5-6
cdr3_aa: CASSNIRDRGNQPQHF
cdr3_nt: TGTGCCAGCAGCAACATACGGGACAGGGGTAATCAGCCCCAGCATTTT

d_call: TRBD1
j_call: TRBJ2-2
clone_size: -
v_call: TRBV28
cdr3_aa: CASSASGTGSGELFF
cdr3_nt: TGTGCCAGCAGTGCATCCGGGACAGGATCCGGGGAGCTGTTTTTT

d_call: -
j_call: TRBJ2-1
clone_size: few
v_call: TRBV5-4
cdr3_aa: CASSEGAGRYNEQFF
cdr3_nt: TGTGCCAGCAGCGAGGGGGCGGGGCGTTACAATGAGCAGTTCTTC

d_call: -
j_call: TRBJ1-1
clone_size: few
v_call: TRBV4-3
cdr3_aa: CASSQTHHLGRANTEAFF
cdr3_nt: TGCGCCAGCAGTCAAACTCACCACCTCGGCCGGGCGAACACTGAAGCTTTCTTT

d_call: -
j_call: TRBJ1-6
clone_size: few
v_call: TRBV7-2
cdr3_aa: CASSLGATNSPLHF
cdr3_nt: TGTGCCAGCAGCTTAGGGGCAACAAATTCACCCCTCCACTTT

d_call: TRBD2
j_call: TRBJ2-1
clone_size: many
v_call: TRBV11-2
cdr3_aa: CASSPKDGTSGIRSEQFF
cdr3_nt: TGTGCCAGCAGCCCAAAGGATGGGACTAGCGGGATACGTAGTGAGCAGTTCTTC

d_call: -
j_call: TRBJ2-7
clone_size: few
v_call: TRBV20-1
cdr3_aa: CSAPYPAGSYEQYF
cdr3_nt: TGCAGTGCGCCATATCCAGCGGGCTCCTACGAGCAGTACTTC

d_call: TRBD1
j_call: TRBJ2-1
clone_size: few
v_call: TRBV4-1
cdr3_aa: CASNFQGENEQFF
cdr3_nt: TGCGCCAGCAACTTCCAGGGGGAAAATGAGCAGTTCTTC

d_call: -
j_call: TRBJ1-4
clone_size: -
v_call: TRBV27
cdr3_aa: CASSLGGREGFNNEKLFF
cdr3_nt: TGTGCCAGCAGTTTAGGAGGTCGCGAAGGATTTAATAATGAAAAACTGTTTTTT

d_call: TRBD1
j_call: TRBJ2-1
clone_size: many
v_call: TRBV18
cdr3_aa: CASSLLDTGEKFF
cdr3_nt: TGTGCCAGCTCACTCCTCGATACAGGGGAAAAGTTCTTC

d_call: TRBD1
j_call: TRBJ2-3
clone_size: -
v_call: TRBV10-3
cdr3_aa: CAISTPGQGTDTQYF
cdr3_nt: TGTGCCATCAGTACTCCGGGACAGGGCACAGATACGCAGTATTTT

d_call: TRBD1
j_call: TRBJ1-1
clone_size: few
v_call: TRBV14
cdr3_aa: CASSQGPVTGRGLNTEAFF
cdr3_nt: TGTGCCAGCAGCCAAGGTCCTGTGACAGGGAGGGGATTGAACACTGAAGCTTTCTTT

d_call: -
j_call: TRBJ1-3
clone_size: -
v_call: TRBV28
cdr3_aa: CASTPQGGNTIYF
cdr3_nt: TGTGCCAGCACCCCACAAGGTGGAAACACCATATATTTT

d_call: TRBD1
j_call: TRBJ1-1
clone_size: -
v_call: TRBV9
cdr3_aa: CASSIDRVGTEAFF
cdr3_nt: TGTGCCAGCAGCATAGACAGGGTTGGCACTGAAGCTTTCTTT

d_call: -
j_call: TRBJ2-1
clone_size: few
v_call: TRBV9
cdr3_aa: CASSVGVGLSYNEQFF
cdr3_nt: TGTGCCAGCAGCGTAGGGGTGGGTTTATCCTACAATGAGCAGTTCTTC

d_call: -
j_call: TRBJ2-5
clone_size: -
v_call: TRBV7-9
cdr3_aa: CASSSRAYQETQYF
cdr3_nt: TGTGCCAGCAGCTCAAGAGCGTACCAAGAGACCCAGTACTTC

d_call: -
j_call: TRBJ2-7
clone_size: few
v_call: TRBV29-1
cdr3_aa: CSVEGSFYEQYF
cdr3_nt: TGCAGCGTTGAAGGAAGCTTTTACGAGCAGTACTTC

d_call: TRBD2
j_call: TRBJ2-5
clone_size: -
v_call: TRBV5-6
cdr3_aa: CASSPSGLAGRETQYF
cdr3_nt: TGTGCCAGCAGCCCCTCGGGACTAGCGGGACGGGAGACCCAGTACTTC

d_call: -
j_call: TRBJ2-1
clone_size: few
v_call: TRBV28
cdr3_aa: CASLGKGSSYNEQFF
cdr3_nt: TGTGCCAGCCTTGGGAAGGGTTCGTCCTACAATGAGCAGTTCTTC

d_call: -
j_call: TRBJ1-5
clone_size: many
v_call: TRBV6-1
cdr3_aa: CASSELEEPQHF
cdr3_nt: TGTGCCAGCAGTGAACTAGAGGAGCCCCAGCATTTT

d_call: -
j_call: TRBJ2-1
clone_size: -
v_call: TRBV19
cdr3_aa: CATKPEVGSYNEQFF
cdr3_nt: TGTGCCACCAAACCCGAGGTAGGGTCCTACAATGAGCAGTTCTTC

d_call: -
j_call: TRBJ1-2
clone_size: -
v_call: TRBV6-1
cdr3_aa: CASSRGTDYGYTF
cdr3_nt: TGTGCCAGCAGTCGCGGGACGGATTATGGCTACACCTTC

d_call: -
j_call: TRBJ1-5
clone_size: -
v_call: TRBV6-5
cdr3_aa: CASSSPDRGARIQPQHF
cdr3_nt: TGTGCCAGCAGTTCTCCTGATCGGGGGGCGAGGATTCAGCCCCAGCATTTT

d_call: -
j_call: TRBJ1-1
clone_size: few
v_call: TRBV10-3
cdr3_aa: CAISELGTNTEAFF
cdr3_nt: TGTGCCATCAGTGAGTTGGGCACGAACACTGAAGCTTTCTTT

d_call: -
j_call: TRBJ2-1
clone_size: few
v_call: TRBV13
cdr3_aa: CASSSTSRLSYNEQFF
cdr3_nt: TGTGCCAGCAGCTCGACATCCCGGTTGAGTTACAATGAGCAGTTCTTC

d_call: -
j_call: TRBJ1-4
clone_size: few
v_call: TRBV27
cdr3_aa: CASSSQGLSNEKLFF
cdr3_nt: TGTGCCAGCAGTTCTCAGGGACTTAGTAATGAAAAACTGTTTTTT

d_call: TRBD2
j_call: TRBJ2-1
clone_size: -
v_call: TRBV7-3
cdr3_aa: CASTTSGEGHEQFF
cdr3_nt: TGTGCCAGCACCACCTCGGGGGAGGGCCATGAGCAGTTCTTC

d_call: -
j_call: TRBJ2-5
clone_size: -
v_call: TRBV5-1
cdr3_aa: CASSLNPGEETQYF
cdr3_nt: TGCGCCAGCAGCTTGAATCCAGGGGAAGAGACCCAGTACTTC

d_call: TRBD1
j_call: TRBJ2-1
clone_size: few
v_call: TRBV28
cdr3_aa: CASSFGDSAYNEQFF
cdr3_nt: TGTGCCAGCAGTTTCGGGGACAGTGCCTACAATGAGCAGTTCTTC

d_call: -
j_call: TRBJ2-3
clone_size: -
v_call: TRBV29-1
cdr3_aa: CSVAGGGGTDTQYF
cdr3_nt: TGCAGCGTGGCAGGCGGCGGAGGCACAGATACGCAGTATTTT

d_call: -
j_call: TRBJ1-1
clone_size: -
v_call: TRBV5-6
cdr3_aa: CASSLGLHGEAFF
cdr3_nt: TGTGCCAGCAGCTTGGGCTTGCACGGGGAGGCTTTCTTT

d_call: TRBD2
j_call: TRBJ2-1
clone_size: few
v_call: TRBV20-1
cdr3_aa: CSARLAGTRGEQFF
cdr3_nt: TGCAGTGCTAGACTAGCGGGCACACGGGGTGAGCAGTTCTTC

d_call: -
j_call: TRBJ1-5
clone_size: few
v_call: TRBV30
cdr3_aa: CAWSTRGNQPQHF
cdr3_nt: TGTGCCTGGAGTACGAGGGGCAATCAGCCCCAGCATTTT

d_call: -
j_call: TRBJ2-1
clone_size: many
v_call: TRBV28
cdr3_aa: CASWWDKSSYNEQFF
cdr3_nt: TGTGCCAGCTGGTGGGACAAGAGCTCCTACAATGAGCAGTTCTTC

d_call: TRBD2
j_call: TRBJ2-1
clone_size: -
v_call: TRBV29-1
cdr3_aa: CSFKRERYNEQFF
cdr3_nt: TGCAGCTTTAAGCGGGAGAGATACAATGAGCAGTTCTTC

d_call: -
j_call: TRBJ1-6
clone_size: few
v_call: TRBV27
cdr3_aa: CASSSRLTGGNSPLHF
cdr3_nt: TGTGCCAGCAGTTCCCGATTGACGGGGGGGAATTCACCCCTCCACTTT

d_call: -
j_call: TRBJ1-4
clone_size: -
v_call: TRBV27
cdr3_aa: CASSPDPLEKLFF
cdr3_nt: TGTGCCAGCAGTCCGGACCCTTTGGAAAAACTGTTTTTT

d_call: -
j_call: TRBJ2-7
clone_size: -
v_call: TRBV10-3
cdr3_aa: CAISESIGNAYEQYF
cdr3_nt: TGTGCCATCAGTGAGTCCATCGGGAACGCCTACGAGCAGTACTTC

d_call: TRBD2
j_call: TRBJ2-1
clone_size: -
v_call: TRBV6-5
cdr3_aa: CASSYRGLADNEQFF
cdr3_nt: TGTGCCAGCAGTTACCGGGGACTAGCGGACAATGAGCAGTTCTTC

d_call: TRBD1
j_call: TRBJ2-2
clone_size: -
v_call: TRBV19
cdr3_aa: CASSRGDRVANTGELFF
cdr3_nt: TGTGCCAGTAGTAGGGGGGACAGGGTGGCGAACACCGGGGAGCTGTTTTTT

d_call: -
j_call: TRBJ1-1
clone_size: -
v_call: TRBV28
cdr3_aa: CASSLTGLTNTEAFF
cdr3_nt: TGTGCCAGCAGTCTGACAGGACTTACGAACACTGAAGCTTTCTTT

d_call: -
j_call: TRBJ2-1
clone_size: -
v_call: TRBV11-3
cdr3_aa: CASSFGGADHEQFF
cdr3_nt: TGTGCCAGCAGCTTTGGGGGGGCGGATCATGAGCAGTTCTTC

d_call: -
j_call: TRBJ2-1
clone_size: once
v_call: TRBV5-1
cdr3_aa: CASGAPKGEQFF
cdr3_nt: TGCGCCAGCGGCGCCCCTAAGGGTGAGCAGTTCTTC

d_call: TRBD2
j_call: TRBJ2-1
clone_size: many
v_call: TRBV20-1
cdr3_aa: CSARGLAGVYNEQFF
cdr3_nt: TGCAGTGCTAGAGGTCTAGCGGGAGTGTACAATGAGCAGTTCTTC

d_call: -
j_call: TRBJ2-2
clone_size: -
v_call: TRBV5-1
cdr3_aa: CASSSPGHPNTGELFF
cdr3_nt: TGCGCCAGCAGCTCACCGGGACACCCGAACACCGGGGAGCTGTTTTTT

d_call: TRBD1
j_call: TRBJ1-6
clone_size: few
v_call: TRBV6-1
cdr3_aa: CASSPRTGTYNSPLHF
cdr3_nt: TGTGCCAGCAGTCCAAGGACAGGGACTTATAATTCACCCCTCCACTTT